Sequencing of this TCR beta chain was carried out in a study of blood T cell repertoires in COVID-19. TCRdb's copy holds only in-frame clones and misses some; the assay was immunoSEQ multiplex PCR. The sample contains under 250,000 clones, approximately 84% of which appear only once. This CDR3 is built from 14 residues. The V gene lost 5 bases and the J gene lost 6 bases, with 13 bases spanning the gap. The V gene's germline CDR1 is SNHLY and CDR2 FYNNEI. The source material was peripheral blood. The chain couples TRBV2 to TRBJ2-2, with D perhaps TRBD2 (6 bases). This TCR was recovered from a woman aged 30 to 39 who had recovered from COVID-19. CDR3 residues: CASSSHGSPGELFF. For the CDR3, the DNA is TGTGCCAGCAGTTCCCACGGGAGCCCCGGGGAGCTGTTTTTT.